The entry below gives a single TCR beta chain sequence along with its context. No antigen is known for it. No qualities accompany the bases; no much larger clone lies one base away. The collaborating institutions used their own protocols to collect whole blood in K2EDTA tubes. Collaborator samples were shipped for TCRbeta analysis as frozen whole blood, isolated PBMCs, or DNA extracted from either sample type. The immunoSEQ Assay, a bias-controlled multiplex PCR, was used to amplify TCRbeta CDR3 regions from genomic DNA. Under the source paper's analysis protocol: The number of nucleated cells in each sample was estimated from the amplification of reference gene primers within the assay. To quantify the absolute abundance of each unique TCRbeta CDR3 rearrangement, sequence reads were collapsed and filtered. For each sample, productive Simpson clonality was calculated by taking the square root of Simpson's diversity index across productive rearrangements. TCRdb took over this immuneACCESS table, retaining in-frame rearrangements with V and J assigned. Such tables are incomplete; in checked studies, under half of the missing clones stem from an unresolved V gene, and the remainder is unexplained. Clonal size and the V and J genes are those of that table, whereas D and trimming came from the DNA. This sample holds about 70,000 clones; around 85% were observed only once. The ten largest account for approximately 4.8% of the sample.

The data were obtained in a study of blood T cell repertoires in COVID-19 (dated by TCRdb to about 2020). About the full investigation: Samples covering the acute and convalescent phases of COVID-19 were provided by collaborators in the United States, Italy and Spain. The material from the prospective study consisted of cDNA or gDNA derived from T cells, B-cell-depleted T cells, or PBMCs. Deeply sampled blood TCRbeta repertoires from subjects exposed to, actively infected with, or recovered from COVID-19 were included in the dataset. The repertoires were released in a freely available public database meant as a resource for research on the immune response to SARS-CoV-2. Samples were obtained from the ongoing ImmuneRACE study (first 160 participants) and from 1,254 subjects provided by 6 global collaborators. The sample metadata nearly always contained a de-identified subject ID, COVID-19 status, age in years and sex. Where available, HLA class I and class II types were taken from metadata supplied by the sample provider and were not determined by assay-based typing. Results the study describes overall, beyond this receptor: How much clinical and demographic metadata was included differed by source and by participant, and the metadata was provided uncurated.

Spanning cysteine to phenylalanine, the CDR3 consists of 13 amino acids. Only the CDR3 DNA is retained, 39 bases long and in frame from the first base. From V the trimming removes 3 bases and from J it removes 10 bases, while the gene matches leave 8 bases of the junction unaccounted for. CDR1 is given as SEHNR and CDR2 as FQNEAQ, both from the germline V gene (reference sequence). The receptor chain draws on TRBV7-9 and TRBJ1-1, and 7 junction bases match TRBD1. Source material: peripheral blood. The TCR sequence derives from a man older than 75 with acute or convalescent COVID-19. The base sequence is TGTGCCAGCAGCTTTAACCGGGACAGCGGAGCTTTCTTT. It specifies CASSFNRDSGAFF.